What follows is one T cell receptor (beta chain) and its context. Antigen unknown. Single viable CD3+CD4+CD8-CD45RO+ cells were sorted as the memory CD4+ T cells. Serostatus was set by detecting CMV pp150, pp28, p38, p52 IgG. After thawing, CD4+ T cells were positively selected. This sample is drawn from a study of memory CD4+ T cells and cytomegalovirus serostatus. Repertoires were generated with immunoSEQ multiplex PCR, while TCRdb's copy carries only in-frame clones and drops some. The repertoire holds under 55,000 clones, with about 86% as singletons. Study results and limitations: Suggested: most of the CMV-linked TCR signature lies in CD4+ memory cells. Of under 200 reported CMV TCRbeta sequences, some 67 were found in memory CD4+ repertoires.

This receptor was taken from an adult in good health and CMV-seropositive. Sequencing input: memory CD4+ T cells from blood.

CDR3 nucleotides: TGCGCCAGCAGCCAAGAGGGGGCAGGGGGCCGAGGTGAGCAGTTCTTC. It specifies CASSQEGAGGRGEQFF. V is TRBV4-1 and J is TRBJ2-1, with TRBD1 matching over 8 bases. CDR3 length: 16 residues. V shed 0 bases, J shed 9 bases, and the junction held 10 bases outside the gene matches. The germline CDR1 and CDR2 sequences are MGHRA and YSYEKL.